A single sample gave rise to the 13 T cell receptor beta chains below, sequenced in a study. TCRdb re-called the 5' RACE reads with MiXCR, one entry per CDR3 protein. The sample records under 60,000 distinct CDR3 sequences, around 26% being singletons. The sequenced sample consisted of naive CD4+ T cells sorted from blood. Sample subset: naive CD4+ T cells, CD4+CD45RA+CD25-. The receptors come from a female donor with breast cancer.

The chain's CDR3 is CASSVEGASGNTIYF. CDR3 sequence (DNA): TGTGCCAGCAGCGTAGAGGGCGCCTCTGGAAACACCATATATTTT. This sequence joins TRBV9 and TRBJ1-3; no firm D call. Trimming removed 0 bases from V and 0 bases from J, with 7 bases in between. Germline loops: CDR1 SGDLS, CDR2 YYNGEE. The CDR3 has 15 residues.

In its sample, this clonotype was seen a few times. The chain joins TRBV5-1 to TRBJ2-7; the D is unclear. V lost 3 bases, J lost 1 base, and 14 bases lay in between. Per the germline V gene, CDR1 is SGHRS and CDR2 is YFSETQ. The CDR3 consists of 15 residues. The CDR3 region has the DNA TGCGCCAGCAGCTCCAATTTGGACGGATCCTACGAGCAGTACTTC. Encoded protein: CASSSNLDGSYEQYF. Supplemented by reference TRBV5-1 and TRBJ2-7, the full variable domain reads KAGVTQTPRYLIKTRGQQVTLSCSPISGHRSVSWYQQTPGQGLQFLFEYFSETQRNKGNFPGRFSGRQFSNSRSEMNVSTLELGDSALYLCASSSNLDGSYEQYFGPGTRLTVT.

This clonotype has a handful of counts. This sequence joins TRBV6-1 and TRBJ1-1, with a possible D match to TRBD1 (6 bases). The CDR3 runs 14 residues. Between the trimmed V and J ends, which lost 1 base and 4 bases, there was a span of 10 bases. CDR1 and CDR2 (germline): MNHNS, SASEGT. The chain's CDR3 is CASSEGTRGTEAFF. CDR3 sequence (DNA): TGTGCCAGCAGTGAAGGGACCAGGGGCACTGAAGCTTTCTTT.

Only a few counts were recorded for this clonotype. The chain has TRBV4-1 and TRBJ2-1, with unresolved D. Germline V gene data show CDR1 as MGHRA and CDR2 as YSYEKL. The CDR3 sequence is 14 residues long. Trimming left V 3 bases short and J 7 bases short, with 13 bases between. The CDR3 protein is CASSHRAQGNEQFF. CDR3 sequence (DNA): TGCGCCAGCAGCCATCGGGCACAAGGGAATGAGCAGTTCTTC.

This clonotype was counted at least ten times. The chain recombines TRBV7-9 with TRBJ1-2, with TRBD1 matching over 7 bases. V dropped 6 bases and J dropped 6; count of bases not matched to a gene: 19. This CDR3 comprises 17 residues. Germline-derived CDR1 and CDR2 are SEHNR and FQNEAQ (reference sequence). The CDR3 is CASSPSRDSPGVDGYTF. The CDR3 nucleotides are TGTGCCAGCAGTCCCTCGAGGGACAGCCCCGGGGTGGATGGCTACACCTTC.

The chain carries TRBV7-9 and TRBJ1-1; D remains ambiguous. Trimming took off 1 base at V and 7 bases at J, with 16 bases between the two ends. The CDR3 sequence is 15 residues long. CDR1 SEHNR and CDR2 FQNEAQ come from the germline V gene (reference sequence). Here the CDR3 reads CASSLEGAGLGEAFF. CDR3 DNA sequence: TGTGCCAGCAGCTTAGAAGGCGCCGGACTGGGTGAAGCTTTCTTT.

This clonotype was detected only a few times. The genes are TRBV4-2 and TRBJ1-3; D call uncertain. Trimming pared 3 bases from V and 2 bases from J, leaving 8 bases between. Germline V lookup: CDR1 LGHNA, CDR2 YNFKEQ. The length of the CDR3 is 14 residues. The CDR3 spells CASSQSEAGNTIYF. The CDR3 DNA is TGTGCCAGCAGCCAGAGCGAGGCTGGAAACACCATATATTTT.

Many counts were recorded for this clonotype. V and J are TRBV5-8 and TRBJ2-1; 10 bases are shared with TRBD2. V was clipped by 2 bases and J by 4 bases; unmatched bases: 3. The CDR3 is 15 amino acids. Germline assignment: CDR1 SGHTS and CDR2 YDEGEE. The CDR3 loop is CASSFLAGAYNEQFF. The CDR3 nucleotides read TGTGCCAGCAGCTTTCTAGCGGGAGCTTACAATGAGCAGTTCTTC.

This sequence joins TRBV13 and TRBJ2-3; TRBD1 matches 11 bases. V shed 5 bases and J 11 bases; nucleotides not matched to a gene: 12. This CDR3 spans 15 amino acids. Germline CDR1 and CDR2: PRHDT and FYEKMQ (reference sequence). The CDR3 reads CASSAGTGGSYRQYF. The CDR3 nucleotides are TGTGCCAGCAGCGCGGGGACAGGGGGGTCCTATAGGCAGTATTTT.

This clonotype turned up a few times. The chain couples TRBV4-1 to TRBJ2-7; 11 nucleotides align to TRBD1. CDR1 and CDR2 from the germline V gene are MGHRA and YSYEKL. The CDR3 runs 18 residues. V lost 0 bases, J lost 4 bases, and 11 bases stayed unmatched. The CDR3 protein is CASSQDRFGTGGLYEQYF. CDR3 sequence (DNA): TGCGCCAGCAGCCAAGATAGGTTTGGGACAGGGGGTTTGTACGAGCAGTACTTC.

V is TRBV7-2 and J is TRBJ1-5; no clear D. Trimming left V 5 bases short and J 6 bases short, with 17 bases between. CDR1 and CDR2 (germline): SGHTA, FQGNSA. This CDR3 spans 15 amino acids. The chain's CDR3 is CASSADSGSGQPQHF. The CDR3 coding sequence is TGTGCCAGCAGCGCAGACTCCGGCAGTGGTCAGCCCCAGCATTTT.

The V call is TRBV7-9, the J call TRBJ2-1, with D perhaps matching TRBD1 (6 bases). Looked up from germline, CDR1 is SEHNR and CDR2 is FQNEAQ (reference sequence). V lost 4 bases and J lost 6, with 10 bases in between. The CDR3 runs 13 residues. The CDR3 spells CASSSDRSNEQFF. The CDR3 DNA sequence: TGTGCCAGCAGCTCAGACAGGAGCAATGAGCAGTTCTTC.

Points on this clonotype: One end of the junction is discordant with germline, which a read error may explain. V gene TRBV7-9 combines with J gene TRBJ2-5; D is undetermined. Germline CDR1 SEHNR, CDR2 FQNEAQ (reference sequence). This CDR3 region has 12 residues. CDR3 in DNA: TGTGCCGGCAGCTTACACCAAGAGACCCAGTACTTC. Protein product: CAGSLHQETQYF. Variable domain in full (rest from reference TRBV7-9 and TRBJ2-5): DTGVSQNPRHKITKRGQNVTFRCDPISEHNRLYWYRQTLGQGPEFLTYFQNEAQLEKSRLLSDRFSAERPKGSFSTLEIQRTEQGDSAMYLCAGSLHQETQYFGPGTRLLVL.